The 18 T cell receptor beta chains given below trace back to one sample, sequenced in a study of shared clonotypes between healthy human individuals. Some clones are missing from TCRdb's copy, which holds only in-frame ones; the method was immunoSEQ multiplex PCR. The sample holds around 940,000 clones, less than 85% seen once. Material for sequencing was memory CD4+ T cells sorted from blood. The subset: CD45RA-negative fraction. These receptor sequences come from a man aged 18-30 years in good health.

This clone occurred a few times. The sample holds other DNA sequences that translate to the same CDR3. CDR3 protein: CASSLEVGLNTEAFF. The CDR3 DNA reads TGTGCCAGCAGCTTAGAGGTAGGGCTGAACACTGAAGCTTTCTTT. The chain joins TRBV11-2 to TRBJ1-1; D is uncertain. Trimming shortened V by 0 bases and J by 0 bases, and 8 bases separated the two germline ends. CDR3 size: 15 residues. Germline V gene sequence: CDR1 SGHAT, CDR2 FQNNGV.

A few counts support this clone. Other DNA sequences within the sample encode an identical CDR3. The J gene is TRBJ2-3, the V gene TRBV5-1, with a possible D match to TRBD1 (6 bases). Per the germline V gene, CDR1 is SGHRS and CDR2 is YFSETQ. With 0 bases removed from V and 6 bases from J, the gap between germline ends came to 11 bases. The CDR3 extends over 14 amino acids. The CDR3 coding sequence is TGCGCCAGCAGCTTGGAGGGGCAGGGGGATACGCAGTATTTT. Protein product: CASSLEGQGDTQYF.

The rearrangement uses TRBV7-2 and TRBJ1-2; D might be TRBD1 (5 bases). The CDR3 totals 14 residues. Per the germline V gene, CDR1 is SGHTA and CDR2 is FQGNSA. V was shortened by 5 bases and J by 1 base, with 11 bases between the two germline ends. Here the CDR3 DNA reads TGTGCCAGCAGCCCAAGACAGTATAACTATGGCTACACCTTC. It encodes CASSPRQYNYGYTF.

The V call is TRBV10-3, the J call TRBJ1-2; a weak D match, TRBD1 (5 bases). Germline assignment: CDR1 ENHRY and CDR2 SYGVKD. The V gene lost 10 bases and the J gene lost 0 bases, with 12 bases spanning the gap. The CDR3 is 13 amino acids. The CDR3 region is CATSRDSNYGYTF. In DNA, the CDR3 is TGTGCCACCTCCAGGGACTCTAACTATGGCTACACCTTC.

Here the CDR3 reads CASSLILAGGADTQYF. The CDR3 bases are TGCGCCAGCAGCTTGATATTAGCGGGGGGTGCAGATACGCAGTATTTT. The chain employs TRBV5-1 and TRBJ2-3; 10 nucleotides match TRBD2. Unmatched junction bases numbered 6, after V lost 1 base and J lost 4 bases. CDR3 length: 16 residues. Per germline, CDR1 SGHRS and CDR2 YFSETQ.

This clone turned up a few times. Other DNA sequences in this sample translate to the same CDR3. The chain is built from TRBV6-6 and TRBJ1-6; D gene uncertain. Germline CDR1 and CDR2: MNHNY and SVGAGI (reference sequence). The V and J ends lost 5 bases and 7 bases respectively, with 9 bases between them. This CDR3 region has 13 residues. This CDR3 reads CASSLTENSPLHF. CDR3 in DNA: TGTGCCAGCAGTCTCACAGAGAATTCACCCCTCCACTTT.

The chain joins TRBV6-6 to TRBJ1-1; D gene uncertain. Germline assignment: CDR1 MNHNY and CDR2 SVGAGI (reference sequence). This CDR3 comprises 14 residues. V lost 2 bases to trimming and J lost 0 bases, with 7 bases between them. CDR3 amino acids: CASSYGNMNTEAFF. The CDR3 DNA reads as TGTGCCAGCAGTTACGGAAACATGAACACTGAAGCTTTCTTT.

As for this clone: This same CDR3 is encoded by further DNA sequences in the sample. The chain employs TRBV5-1 and TRBJ2-7; D uncertain. This CDR3 is 13 amino acids long. The V end was cut by 0 bases, the J end by 3 bases, with 7 bases between. Looked up from germline, CDR1 is SGHRS and CDR2 is YFSETQ. The CDR3 region has the DNA TGCGCCAGCAGCTTGGACGGATTCTACGAGCAGTACTTC. This translates into CASSLDGFYEQYF.

In regard to this clone: The identical CDR3 is also encoded by other nucleotide sequences in the sample. The rearrangement links TRBV9 to TRBJ2-1; 10 bases fit TRBD2. Trimming cost V 4 bases and J 0 bases; bases outside gene matches: 1. Germline V gene data show CDR1 as SGDLS and CDR2 as YYNGEE. The CDR3 runs 15 residues. CDR3 loop: CASSPSGSSYNEQFF. The CDR3 region has the DNA TGTGCCAGCAGCCCTAGCGGGAGCTCCTACAATGAGCAGTTCTTC.

Of note for this clone: The same CDR3 arises from other DNA sequences in this sample as well. The chain is built from TRBV19 and TRBJ1-5; unclear D gene. The germline V gene has CDR1 LNHDA and CDR2 SQIVND (reference sequence). This CDR3 region has 12 residues. V was cut by 6 bases and J by 4 bases, with 7 bases left in between. DNA for the CDR3: TGTGCCAGTAGATCCGAGAATCAGCCCCAGCATTTT. This translates into CASRSENQPQHF. Drawing the rest from reference TRBV19 and TRBJ1-5, the complete variable domain is DGGITQSPKYLFRKEGQNVTLSCEQNLNHDAMYWYRQDPGQGLRLIYYSQIVNDFQKGDIAEGYSVSREKKESFPLTVTSAQKNPTAFYLCASRSENQPQHFGDGTRLSIL.

J is TRBJ2-5 and V is TRBV5-1, with D perhaps assigned TRBD1 or TRBD2 (5 bases each). This CDR3 is built from 15 residues. Trimming removed 0 bases at V and 6 bases at J, with 15 bases between. The germline gives CDR1 SGHRS, CDR2 YFSETQ. CDR3 amino acids: CASSLDTGTLKTQYF. The CDR3 DNA follows: TGCGCCAGCAGCTTGGACACCGGGACGTTAAAGACCCAGTACTTC. The full variable domain, in which reference TRBV5-1 and TRBJ2-5 provide the parts outside the CDR3, is KAGVTQTPRYLIKTRGQQVTLSCSPISGHRSVSWYQQTPGQGLQFLFEYFSETQRNKGNFPGRFSGRQFSNSRSEMNVSTLELGDSALYLCASSLDTGTLKTQYFGPGTRLLVL.

Concerning this clone: Other DNA sequences from this sample encode an identical CDR3 as well. The V and J genes are TRBV6-5 and TRBJ1-1; D remains unclear. Germline V gene data show CDR1 as MNHEY and CDR2 as SVGAGI. This CDR3 contains 14 residues. Trimming took off 0 bases at V and 1 base at J, with 6 bases between the two ends. The CDR3: CASSYSGGNTEAFF. CDR3 DNA sequence: TGTGCCAGCAGTTACTCGGGAGGGAACACTGAAGCTTTCTTT.

J is TRBJ1-3 and V is TRBV6-5; D may be TRBD1 (6 bases). The CDR3 has 15 amino acids. CDR1 MNHEY and CDR2 SVGAGI come from the germline V gene. V was trimmed by 6 bases and J by 4 bases, leaving 16 bases between them. Written as DNA, the CDR3 is TGTGCCAGCAGACAATCCACAGGGATCGGAAACACCATATATTTT. It specifies CASRQSTGIGNTIYF.

The chain employs TRBV10-2 and TRBJ2-7; D ambiguous. This CDR3 has 14 amino acids. The V gene's germline CDR1 is WSHSY and CDR2 SAAADI. Trimming pared 6 bases from V and 4 bases from J, leaving 16 bases between. CDR3 nucleotides: TGCGCCAGCAGCTTAGTCGGGTTTCGGTACGAGCAGTACTTC. This translates into CASSLVGFRYEQYF.

The chain is built from TRBV13 and TRBJ2-1; the match to TRBD2 covers 13 bases. Unmatched junction bases numbered 3, after V lost 4 bases and J lost 6 bases. The CDR3 has 15 residues. The germline CDR1 and CDR2 sequences are PRHDT and FYEKMQ (reference sequence). CDR3 sequence: CASSSLAGGRNEQFF. The CDR3 DNA is TGTGCCAGCAGCTCACTAGCGGGGGGGCGCAATGAGCAGTTCTTC.

This clone is a singleton in its sample. This sample also contains other DNA sequences that code for the same CDR3. This rearrangement joins TRBV9 to TRBJ2-5, with 10 nucleotides matching TRBD2. This CDR3 is 16 amino acids long. Per the germline V gene, CDR1 is SGDLS and CDR2 is YYNGEE. J gave up 2 bases and V 0 bases, and 4 bases lay outside the gene matches. This CDR3 reads CASSVGLAGVQETQYF. CDR3 nucleotide sequence: TGTGCCAGCAGCGTAGGGCTAGCGGGAGTACAAGAGACCCAGTACTTC.

The V call is TRBV10-1, the J call TRBJ2-3, with a tentative D call TRBD1 (6 bases). This CDR3 is built from 15 residues. Germline loops: CDR1 WNHNN, CDR2 SYGVQD (reference sequence). V dropped 3 bases and J dropped 4 bases, with 14 bases sitting between them. CDR3 residues: CASSDPGRGPDTQYF. As DNA, the CDR3 is TGCGCCAGCAGTGACCCGGGCAGGGGCCCAGATACGCAGTATTTT.

V is TRBV6-4 and J is TRBJ1-2; 9 bases match TRBD1. This CDR3 has 14 residues. V shed 8 bases and J 4 bases; nucleotides not matched to a gene: 8. Germline CDR1 and CDR2: MRHNA and SNTAGT. This CDR3 reads CASPPGTGLYGYTF. CDR3 bases: TGTGCCAGCCCACCGGGGACAGGGCTCTATGGCTACACCTTC.